These 3 T cell receptor beta chains came from one sample sequenced in a study of T-cell reconstitution after alpha-beta-depleted transplantation in children. Library preparation (for TCRbeta) was performed with unique molecular identifiers. TCRdb redid the calling of the PCR reads with MiXCR, one entry per CDR3 protein. Of 450,000 to 550,000 distinct CDR3 sequences in the sample, 9.5% to 12% were seen once. The material sequenced was PBMCs, mostly from graft donor cells, taken 180 days after TCRalphabeta/CD19-depleted stem cell transplant. Source of these receptors: a female patient between 2 and 15 years old who had a stem cell transplant for aplastic anemia, so the T cells may come from the graft donor.

Only a few counts were recorded for this clonotype. J is TRBJ1-3 and V is TRBV12-3 or TRBV12-4; D is uncertain. The CDR3 is 12 amino acids. V was clipped by 6 bases and J by 2 bases, with 5 bases between them. The CDR3: CASRLPGNTIYF. The CDR3, as DNA: TGTGCCAGCAGACTCCCTGGAAACACCATATATTTT.

This chain joins TRBV20-1 and TRBJ2-7, with 12 bases matching TRBD2. V lost 6 bases, J lost 4 bases, and 4 bases stayed unmatched. This CDR3 contains 13 residues. Germline CDR1 reads DFQATT; CDR2 reads SNEGSKA (reference sequence). In nucleotides, the CDR3 is TGCAGTGCCAAGACTAGCGGGAGTTACGAGCAGTACGTC. This gives the protein CSAKTSGSYEQYV.

J is TRBJ1-5 and V is TRBV7-2; TRBD1 might be the D (5 bases). The CDR3 totals 15 residues. V was trimmed by 5 bases and J by 0 bases, leaving 11 bases between them. Germline lookup yields CDR1 SGHTA and CDR2 FQGNSA. The CDR3 spells CASSPWDVSNQPQHF. DNA for the CDR3: TGTGCCAGCAGCCCATGGGACGTTAGCAATCAGCCCCAGCATTTT.